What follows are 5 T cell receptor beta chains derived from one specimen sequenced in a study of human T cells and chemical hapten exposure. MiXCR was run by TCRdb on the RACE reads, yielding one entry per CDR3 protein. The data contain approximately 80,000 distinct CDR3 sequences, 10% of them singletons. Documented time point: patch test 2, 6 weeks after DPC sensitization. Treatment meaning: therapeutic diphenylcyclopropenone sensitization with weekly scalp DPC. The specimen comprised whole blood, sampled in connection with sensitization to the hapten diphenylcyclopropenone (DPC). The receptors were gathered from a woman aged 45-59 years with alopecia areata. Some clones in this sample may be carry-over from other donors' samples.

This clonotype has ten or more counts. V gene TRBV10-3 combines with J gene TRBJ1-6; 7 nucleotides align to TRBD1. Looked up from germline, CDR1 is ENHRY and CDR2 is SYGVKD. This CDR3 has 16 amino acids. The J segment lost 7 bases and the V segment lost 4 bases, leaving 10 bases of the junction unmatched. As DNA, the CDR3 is TGTGCCATCAGTGGAGACAGGGCGCGCATGAATTCACCCCTCCACTTT. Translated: CAISGDRARMNSPLHF.

This chain's CDR3 is CASSTPGRWNEKLFF. DNA for the CDR3: TGTGCCAGCAGCACACCGGGACGGTGGAATGAAAAACTGTTTTTT. V is TRBV6-2 or TRBV6-3 and J is TRBJ1-4; weak D call: TRBD1 (5 bases). The CDR3 is 15 amino acids. V lost 6 bases and J 5 bases, leaving 16 bases between the germline ends. Per germline, CDR1 MNHEY and CDR2 SVGEGT.

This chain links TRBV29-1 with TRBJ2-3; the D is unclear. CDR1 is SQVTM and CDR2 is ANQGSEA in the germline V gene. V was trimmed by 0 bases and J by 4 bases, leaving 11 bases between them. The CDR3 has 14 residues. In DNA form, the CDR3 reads TGCAGCGTTGAAGAGGCGGTATTTGCAGATACGCAGTATTTT. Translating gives CSVEEAVFADTQYF.

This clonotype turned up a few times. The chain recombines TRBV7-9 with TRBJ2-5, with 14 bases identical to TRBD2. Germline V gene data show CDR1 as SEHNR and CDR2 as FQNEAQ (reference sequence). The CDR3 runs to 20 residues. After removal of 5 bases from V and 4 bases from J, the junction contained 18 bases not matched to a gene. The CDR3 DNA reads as TGTGCCAGCAGCACCGGGACTAGCGGGAGTACAAAAAGACGGGGAGAGACCCAGTACTTC. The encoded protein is CASSTGTSGSTKRRGETQYF.

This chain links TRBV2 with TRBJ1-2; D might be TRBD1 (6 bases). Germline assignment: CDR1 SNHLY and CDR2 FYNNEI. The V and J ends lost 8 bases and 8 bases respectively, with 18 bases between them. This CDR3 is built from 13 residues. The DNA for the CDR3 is TGTGCCAGCGACACTACAGGGTTCGTAGGCTACACCTTC. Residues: CASDTTGFVGYTF.